This entry features one TCR beta chain sequence. This clonotype was observed once. The specificity of this receptor is unknown. Per-base quality was not reported, and no clone a single base away is much larger than it. One read amounts to weak evidence. This sample was taken from a study of CD8 T cells in ankylosing spondylitis (dated by TCRdb to about 2017). With respect to the entire study: The study profiled T cell receptor beta repertoires in healthy donors and ankylosing spondylitis patients to find disease-linked TCR variants. In total, the full study cohort was made up of 108 healthy donors and approximately 24 ankylosing spondylitis patients. Peripheral blood samples were taken, and synovial fluid was additionally collected from ankylosing spondylitis patients.

Summary of the overall study and its limitations: The disease-linked clones showed a CD8+ phenotype and occurred at relatively low frequencies in peripheral blood. Some motif variants were previously reported in synovial fluid and blood of reactive arthritis patients, suggesting common disease-initiation mechanisms. Blood from ankylosing spondylitis patients appeared to be characterized by a TCR beta motif composed of about eight highly homologous amino acid variants. The disease-linked clones were reported to be significantly enriched in matched synovial fluid samples from ankylosing spondylitis patients.

From the cysteine up to the phenylalanine, the CDR3 has a length of 14 residues. Only the CDR3 region is kept as DNA, spanning 42 bases read in frame from base 1. The germline V gene (reference sequence) specifies SEHNR as CDR1 and FQNEAQ as CDR2. V lost 5 bases and J lost 6 bases; the stretch between them is 17 bases long. Sequencing instrument: Illumina HiSeq 2500. Quantitative 5'-RACE with molecular barcodes was used to prepare TCR beta libraries. Per the authors' processing: Disease-linked TCR variants were identified with a new computational method built on a probabilistic model of VDJ rearrangement. Using fastp trimming at Q25 and MiXCR clonotype assembly, TCRdb reanalyzed the public sequencing data and kept in-frame beta chains. Rows matching on CDR3 protein sequence are summarized as one entry with the most common DNA and genes. TCRdb, rather than the study authors, made the V and J calls. Across this sample there are fewer than 250,000 distinct CDR3 sequences, with approximately 16% seen only once. The ten largest account for about 42% of the sample.

The chain uses TRBV7-9 and TRBJ2-7; the D region possibly corresponds to TRBD2 (7 bases align). This clonotype was obtained from a male donor with ankylosing spondylitis. Sequenced: blood, either unsorted or a sorted T cell fraction (not recorded which). The bases are TGTGCCAGCAGCGGGAGGGGTACAGGGACCGAGCAGTACTTC. Its protein reads: CASSGRGTGTEQYF.